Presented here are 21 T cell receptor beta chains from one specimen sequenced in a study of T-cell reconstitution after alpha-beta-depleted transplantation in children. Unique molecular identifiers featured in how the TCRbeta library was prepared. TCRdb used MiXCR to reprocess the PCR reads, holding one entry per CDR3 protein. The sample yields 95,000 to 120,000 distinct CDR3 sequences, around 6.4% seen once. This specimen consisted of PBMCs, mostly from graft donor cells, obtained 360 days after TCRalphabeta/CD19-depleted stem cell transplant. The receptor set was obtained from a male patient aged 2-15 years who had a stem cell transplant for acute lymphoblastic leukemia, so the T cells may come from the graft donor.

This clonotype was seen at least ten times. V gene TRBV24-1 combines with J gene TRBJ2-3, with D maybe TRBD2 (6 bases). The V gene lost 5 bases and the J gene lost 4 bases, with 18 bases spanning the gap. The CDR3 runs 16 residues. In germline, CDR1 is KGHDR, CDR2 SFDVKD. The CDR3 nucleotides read TGTGCCACCAGTGCCCTGAGGGGCGGGAATGCAGATACGCAGTATTTT. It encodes CATSALRGGNADTQYF.

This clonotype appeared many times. The CDR3 region is CASSLSGTGGTEAFF. CDR3 DNA: TGCGCCAGCAGCCTCTCCGGGACCGGGGGGACTGAAGCTTTCTTT. The chain recombines TRBV5-1 with TRBJ1-1; a possible D gene is TRBD1 (5 bases). With 4 bases removed from V and 5 bases from J, the gap between germline ends came to 18 bases. This CDR3 spans 15 amino acids. CDR1 and CDR2 from the germline V gene are SGHRS and YFSETQ.

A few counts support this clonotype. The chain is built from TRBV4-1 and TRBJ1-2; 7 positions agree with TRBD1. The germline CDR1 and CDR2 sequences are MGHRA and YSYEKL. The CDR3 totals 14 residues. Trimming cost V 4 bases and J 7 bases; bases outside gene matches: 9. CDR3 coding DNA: TGCGCCAGCAGCCTGGCCATGGCAGGGGGTGGCTACACCTTC. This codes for CASSLAMAGGGYTF.

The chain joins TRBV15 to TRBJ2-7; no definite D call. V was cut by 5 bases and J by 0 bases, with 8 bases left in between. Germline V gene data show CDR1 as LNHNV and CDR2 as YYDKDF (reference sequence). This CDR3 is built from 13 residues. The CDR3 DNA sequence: TGTGCCACCAGCGGTCGCCACTCCTACGAGCAGTACTTC. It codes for CATSGRHSYEQYF.

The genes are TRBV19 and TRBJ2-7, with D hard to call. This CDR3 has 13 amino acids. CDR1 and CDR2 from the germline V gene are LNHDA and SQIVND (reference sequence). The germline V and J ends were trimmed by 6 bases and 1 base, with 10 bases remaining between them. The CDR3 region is CASRNSPSYEQYF. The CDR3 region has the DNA TGTGCCAGTAGGAACAGTCCGTCCTACGAGCAGTACTTC.

CDR3 DNA sequence: TGTGCCAGCATACAGGGGGCTGTAAGAAATGGCTACACCTTC. This translates into CASIQGAVRNGYTF. The rearrangement joins TRBV10-3 to TRBJ1-2, with 9 bases lining up with TRBD1. This CDR3 comprises 14 residues. Germline lookup yields CDR1 ENHRY and CDR2 SYGVKD. The trim removed 10 bases at V and 6 bases at J, leaving 12 bases unmatched.

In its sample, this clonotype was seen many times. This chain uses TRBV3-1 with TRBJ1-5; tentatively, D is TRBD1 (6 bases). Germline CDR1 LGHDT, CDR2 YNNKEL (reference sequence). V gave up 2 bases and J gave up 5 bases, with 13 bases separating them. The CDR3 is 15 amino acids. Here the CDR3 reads CASSQISGVDQPQHF. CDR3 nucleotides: TGTGCCAGCAGCCAAATATCAGGGGTCGATCAGCCCCAGCATTTT.

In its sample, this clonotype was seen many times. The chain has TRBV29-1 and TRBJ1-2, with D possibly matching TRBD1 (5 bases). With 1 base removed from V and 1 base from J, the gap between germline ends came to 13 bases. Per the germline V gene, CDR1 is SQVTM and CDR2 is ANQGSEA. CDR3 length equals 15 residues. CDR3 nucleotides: TGCAGCGTTGAAGGGGGCAGGTACCTTAACTATGGCTACACCTTC. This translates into CSVEGGRYLNYGYTF.

This CDR3 is CASSLAAGVVTYEQYF. The CDR3 bases are TGTGCCAGCAGCTTAGCGGCAGGGGTAGTTACCTACGAGCAGTACTTC. The chain couples TRBV7-6 to TRBJ2-7; weak D call: TRBD1 (6 bases). Trimming took off 0 bases at V and 2 bases at J, with 14 bases between the two ends. The CDR3 totals 16 residues. The germline V gene encodes CDR1 SGHVS and CDR2 FNYEAQ.

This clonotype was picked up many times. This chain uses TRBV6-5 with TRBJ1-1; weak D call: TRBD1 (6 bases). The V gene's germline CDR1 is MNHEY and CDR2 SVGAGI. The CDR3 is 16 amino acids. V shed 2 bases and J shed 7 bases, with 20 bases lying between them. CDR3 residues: CASSYIGKGGRNEAFF. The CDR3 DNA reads TGTGCCAGCAGTTACATCGGAAAGGGGGGTCGTAATGAAGCTTTCTTT.

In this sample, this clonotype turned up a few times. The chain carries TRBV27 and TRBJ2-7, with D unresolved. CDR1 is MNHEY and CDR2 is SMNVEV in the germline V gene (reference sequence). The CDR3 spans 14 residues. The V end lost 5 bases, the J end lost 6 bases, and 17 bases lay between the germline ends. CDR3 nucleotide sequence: TGTGCCAGCAGTATGCCGGGCCCTCAGCCCGAGCAGTACTTC. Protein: CASSMPGPQPEQYF.

The CDR3 sequence is CASSVVGQPDTQYF. The CDR3 DNA reads as TGTGCCAGCAGCGTAGTGGGCCAGCCAGATACGCAGTATTTT. The chain combines TRBV9 with TRBJ2-3; D not certain. The length of the CDR3 is 14 residues. The V gene lost 0 bases and the J gene lost 4 bases, with 9 bases spanning the gap. The germline V gene has CDR1 SGDLS and CDR2 YYNGEE.

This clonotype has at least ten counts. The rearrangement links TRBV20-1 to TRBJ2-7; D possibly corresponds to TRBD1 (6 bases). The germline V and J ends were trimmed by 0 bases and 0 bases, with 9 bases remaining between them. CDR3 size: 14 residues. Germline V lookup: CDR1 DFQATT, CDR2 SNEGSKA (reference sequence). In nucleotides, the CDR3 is TGCAGTGCTAGAGATCTGGGGGCCTCCTACGAGCAGTACTTC. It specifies CSARDLGASYEQYF.

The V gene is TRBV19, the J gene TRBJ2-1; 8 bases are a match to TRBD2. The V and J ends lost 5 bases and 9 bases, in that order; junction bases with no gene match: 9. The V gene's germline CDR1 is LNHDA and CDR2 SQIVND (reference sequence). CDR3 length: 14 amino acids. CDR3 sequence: CASSRGGLLGEQFF. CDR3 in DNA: TGTGCCAGTAGTCGGGGGGGACTTCTAGGTGAGCAGTTCTTC. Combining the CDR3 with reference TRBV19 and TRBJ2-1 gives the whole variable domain DGGITQSPKYLFRKEGQNVTLSCEQNLNHDAMYWYRQDPGQGLRLIYYSQIVNDFQKGDIAEGYSVSREKKESFPLTVTSAQKNPTAFYLCASSRGGLLGEQFFGPGTRLTVL.

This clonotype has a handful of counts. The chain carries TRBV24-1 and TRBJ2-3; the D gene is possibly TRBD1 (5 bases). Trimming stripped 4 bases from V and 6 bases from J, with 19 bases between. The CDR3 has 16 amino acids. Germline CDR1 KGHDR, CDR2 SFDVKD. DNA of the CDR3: TGTGCCACCAGTGACCCGGACACATCCGAAGGCGATACGCAGTATTTT. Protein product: CATSDPDTSEGDTQYF.

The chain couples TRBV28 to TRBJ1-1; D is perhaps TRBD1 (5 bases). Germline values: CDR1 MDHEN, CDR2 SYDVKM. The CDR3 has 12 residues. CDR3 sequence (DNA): TGTTCCACCCAGGAAGGGGCCACTGAAGCTTTCTTT. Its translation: CSTQEGATEAFF. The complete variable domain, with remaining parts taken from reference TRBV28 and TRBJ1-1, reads DVKVTQSSRYLVKRTGEKVFLECVQDMDHENMFWYRQDPGLGLRLIYFSYDVKMKEKGDIPEGYSVSREKKERFSLILESASTNQTSMYLCSTQEGATEAFFGQGTRLTVV.

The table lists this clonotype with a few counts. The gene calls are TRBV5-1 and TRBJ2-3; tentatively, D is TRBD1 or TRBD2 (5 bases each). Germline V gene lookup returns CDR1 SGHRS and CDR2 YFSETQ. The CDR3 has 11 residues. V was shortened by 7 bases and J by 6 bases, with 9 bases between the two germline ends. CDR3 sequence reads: CASQEGDTQYF. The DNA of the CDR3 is TGCGCCAGCCAAGAGGGGGATACGCAGTATTTT.

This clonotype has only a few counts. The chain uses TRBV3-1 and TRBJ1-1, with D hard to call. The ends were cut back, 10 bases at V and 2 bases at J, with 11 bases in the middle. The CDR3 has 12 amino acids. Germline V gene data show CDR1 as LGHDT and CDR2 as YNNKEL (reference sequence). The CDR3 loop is CATGWENTEAFF. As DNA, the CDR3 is TGTGCCACCGGCTGGGAAAACACTGAAGCTTTCTTT.

The CDR3 loop is CASSLEGTSGRVQETQYF. CDR3 sequence (DNA): TGTGCCAGCAGCTTAGAAGGGACTAGCGGGAGGGTTCAAGAGACCCAGTACTTC. The V call is TRBV11-2, the J call TRBJ2-5; 16 bases fit TRBD2. Trimming took 0 bases from V and 2 from J; bases not matched to a gene: 3. Germline values: CDR1 SGHAT, CDR2 FQNNGV. CDR3 length: 18 amino acids.

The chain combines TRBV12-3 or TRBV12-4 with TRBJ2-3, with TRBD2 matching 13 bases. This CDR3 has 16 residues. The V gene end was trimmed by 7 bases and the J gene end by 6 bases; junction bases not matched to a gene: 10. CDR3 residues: CASNLGLAGPEDTQYF. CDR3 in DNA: TGTGCCAGCAATCTGGGACTAGCGGGGCCGGAGGATACGCAGTATTTT.

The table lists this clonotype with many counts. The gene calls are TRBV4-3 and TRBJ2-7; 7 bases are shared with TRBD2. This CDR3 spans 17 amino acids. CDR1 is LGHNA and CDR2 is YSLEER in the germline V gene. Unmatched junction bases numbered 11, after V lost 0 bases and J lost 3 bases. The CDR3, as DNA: TGCGCCAGCAGCCAAGATGGGGGGACTACTTCCCACTACGAGCAGTACTTC. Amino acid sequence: CASSQDGGTTSHYEQYF.